This T cell receptor (beta chain) was identified during a study of shared clonotypes between healthy human individuals. It was into CD45RA+ naive and CD45RA-negative memory subsets that the CD4+ cells were split. There are 12 residues in the CDR3. V was cut by 5 bases and J by 6 bases, with 8 bases left in between. Germline assignment: CDR1 SEHNR and CDR2 FQNEAQ (reference sequence). The data were produced by immunoSEQ multiplex PCR, yet TCRdb's version contains in-frame clones alone and is incomplete. The sample comprises 2,100,000 or so clones, roughly 95% of which are singletons, and more than 0.1% rests with the top ten.

Sequenced input: naive CD4+ T cells sorted from blood. Subset given: CD45RA+ positively selected. The gene calls are TRBV7-9 and TRBJ1-5; D unclear. The source is a young man in good health. In DNA form, the CDR3 reads TGTGCCAGCAGCGAAGACATTCAGCCCCAGCATTTT. It encodes CASSEDIQPQHF.